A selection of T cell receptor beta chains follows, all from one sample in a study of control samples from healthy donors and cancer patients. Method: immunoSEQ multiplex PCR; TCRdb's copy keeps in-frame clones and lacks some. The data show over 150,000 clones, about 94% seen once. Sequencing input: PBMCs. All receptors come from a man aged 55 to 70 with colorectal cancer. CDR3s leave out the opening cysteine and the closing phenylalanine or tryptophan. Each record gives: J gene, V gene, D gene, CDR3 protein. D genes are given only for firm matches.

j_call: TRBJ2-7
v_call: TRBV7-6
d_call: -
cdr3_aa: ASSLVRETYEQY

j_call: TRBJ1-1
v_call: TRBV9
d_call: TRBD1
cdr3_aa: ASSRQGTGWNTEAF

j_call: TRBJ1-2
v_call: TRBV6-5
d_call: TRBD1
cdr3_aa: ASRSGTGTVGYT

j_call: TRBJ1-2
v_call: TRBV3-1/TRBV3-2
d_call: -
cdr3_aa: ASSQGDIYGYT

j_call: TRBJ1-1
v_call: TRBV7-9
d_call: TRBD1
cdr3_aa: ASSLRQGYGTEAF

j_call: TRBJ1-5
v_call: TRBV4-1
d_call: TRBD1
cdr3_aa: ASSQVWRQGDYSNQPQH

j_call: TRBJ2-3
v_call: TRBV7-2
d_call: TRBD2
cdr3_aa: ASSLTSGGARDTQY

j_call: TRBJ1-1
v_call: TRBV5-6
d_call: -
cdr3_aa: ASSLAAGLTEAF

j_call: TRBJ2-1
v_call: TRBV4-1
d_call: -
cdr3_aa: ASSQDSWSYNEQF

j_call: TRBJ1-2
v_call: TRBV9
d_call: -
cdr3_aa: ASSADRRGDYGYT

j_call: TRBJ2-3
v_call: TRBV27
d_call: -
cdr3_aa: ASTATSSSSQY

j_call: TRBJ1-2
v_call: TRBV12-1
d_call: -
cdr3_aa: ASSRDCRPNYGYT

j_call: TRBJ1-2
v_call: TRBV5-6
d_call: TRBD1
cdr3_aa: ASSTDRGGGYT

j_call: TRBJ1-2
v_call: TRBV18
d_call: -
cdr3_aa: ASSPKENYGYT

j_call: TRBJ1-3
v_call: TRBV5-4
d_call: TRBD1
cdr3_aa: ASSDLPGQGAEGNTIY

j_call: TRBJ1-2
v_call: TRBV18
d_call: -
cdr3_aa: ASSPSPGPNRYT

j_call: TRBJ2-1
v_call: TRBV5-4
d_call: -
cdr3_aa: ASSPRGLQGYNEQF